The T cell receptor beta chain described here comes from a study of OX40 agonist ivuxolimab in advanced cancers. The overall study: Dose-escalation patients suffered from hepatocellular carcinoma, melanoma, renal cell or head and neck cancer. A male proportion of 82.7% was recorded, with mean age 60 years and range roughly 23 to 79. Whole-study results and caveats: Averaging showed that CD8+ T cells had more expanded clones than CD4+ did.

This clone was seen a handful of times. What it binds is not known. Profiling relied on immunoSEQ multiplex PCR, and the TCRdb table lists in-frame clones only, not all of them. The sample holds roughly 100,000 clones, 75% to 95% seen once. The CDR3 is 17 amino acids. From germline, CDR1 is SGHTA and CDR2 FQGTGA. V lost 4 bases to trimming and J lost 2 bases, with 18 bases between them. The chain carries TRBV7-3 and TRBJ1-5, with D possibly TRBD1 on 6 matching bases. The TCR was taken from an adult with an advanced solid tumor such as melanoma, head and neck, liver or kidney cancer. Here the sequenced sample was CD4+ or CD8+ T cells sorted from blood, taken in a trial of the OX40 agonist ivuxolimab. The CDR3 loop is CASSSYWGAEGNQPQHF. CDR3 DNA: TGTGCCAGCAGCTCCTACTGGGGGGCGGAAGGCAATCAGCCCCAGCATTTT.